This T cell receptor (beta chain) was captured in a study of blood T cell repertoires in COVID-19. The assay was immunoSEQ multiplex PCR, and TCRdb's table has in-frame clones only and misses some. The sample holds roughly 120,000 clones, approximately 78% seen once. Per germline, CDR1 SGHNT and CDR2 YYREEE (reference sequence). The CDR3 is 15 amino acids. V dropped 3 bases and J dropped 6; count of bases not matched to a gene: 9. The chain carries TRBV5-4 and TRBJ1-5; 7 positions match TRBD1. Sample: peripheral blood. This receptor was obtained from a man in his 70s with acute or convalescent COVID-19. Here the CDR3 reads CASSSGTDLAQPQHF. CDR3 nucleotide sequence: TGTGCCAGCAGCTCAGGGACAGACCTAGCTCAGCCCCAGCATTTT.